A few counts support the clone carrying this T cell receptor (beta chain). Its antigen is unknown. The entry originates in a study of cytomegalovirus exposure and HLA in healthy donors. The PCR contained 60 Vbeta and 13 Jbeta primers. The data were produced by immunoSEQ multiplex PCR, yet TCRdb's version contains in-frame clones alone and is incomplete. The table shows 110,000 to 150,000 clones, with 80% occurring only once. Study-wide findings and caveats: Per a prior analysis, the majority of TCR beta V segments were productive roughly 87% or roughly 30% of the time.

Germline V gene data show CDR1 as SGHVS and CDR2 as FNYEAQ. There are 18 residues in the CDR3. V was pared by 0 bases and J by 2 bases, with 19 bases between. The clonotype was recovered from a middle-aged man in good health and CMV-seronegative. Sequenced material: PBMCs. The V gene is TRBV7-6, the J gene TRBJ1-2; D perhaps matches TRBD1 (6 bases). The chain's CDR3 is CASSLALWGRIGNYGYTF. The CDR3 nucleotides read TGTGCCAGCAGCTTAGCGCTCTGGGGGCGCATTGGAAACTATGGCTACACCTTC.